This T cell receptor (beta chain) stems from a study of T cell responses to AZD1222 COVID-19 vaccine (dated by TCRdb to 2020 to 2022). Notes on the research overall: TCR sequencing covered 230 or so trial participants: 200 to 220 given two doses of AZD1222 and about 26 given two doses of MenACWY control vaccine. Enrollment into the trials was organized by age into subgroups of 18-55, 56-69 and 70-plus years, and those subgroups contained roughly 160, 29 and 62 TCR-sequenced participants, respectively. Study-level results and caveats: Reportedly, almost half of the unique spike-specific TCRs recognized epitopes lying outside the regions that are mutated in the B.1.351 and B.1.1.7 variants. Conclusions about previously exposed vaccinees are limited, since just a handful of AZD1222 recipients were seropositive for SARS-CoV-2 at baseline. In the small 56-69-year group, the increase in depth fell short of significance, most likely because of low power. Participants were mostly white British and included more females than males, and it was suggested by the authors that clonal diversity may have been underestimated. Vaccine-associated CD4 TCRs spanned the whole spike protein, with dominant responses in regions 160-218 and 743-854. Spike-specific TCR breadth and depth rose significantly after two AZD1222 doses compared with day 0 and with MenACWY recipients. Because no day 14 peak-response samples were available, the repertoires could be characterized only after the peak T cell response.

CDR1 SGHTA and CDR2 FQGNSA were looked up in the germline V gene. The CDR3 spans 16 residues, from the cysteine through the phenylalanine. Here the CDR3 DNA is all that survives: 48 bases in frame from base 1. V loses 6 bases, J loses 1 base, and the germline ends lie 15 bases apart. The CDR3 regions of human TCRbeta chains were subjected to immunosequencing. In the paper's pipeline: TCRs in the repertoires were compared against a reference library of SARS-CoV-2-specific TCRs that had been generated with the MIRA antigen-specificity platform. Breadth was defined as the fraction of unique TCRs that were SARS-CoV-2-associated. Depth was defined as the fraction of total T cells that were SARS-CoV-2-associated. Using the MIRA data, every spike-specific TCR was mapped to the spike region that the TCR reacted to and assigned to either a CD4 or a CD8 class. Log10-transformed breadth and depth values were compared by one-way ANOVA with Sidak's multiple comparisons tests. Drawn from immuneACCESS, this table holds only the in-frame rearrangements with V and J called that TCRdb kept. Clones are partly lost; checked studies trace under half to an unresolved V gene and leave the rest unexplained. The D gene and trimming were derived from the DNA, and the V and J assignments and clone size from that table. The sample records approximately 140,000 clones, approximately 95% of which are singletons. Together, the top ten hold 0.75% to 1% of the sample.

The sample's time point label is to be understood as: baseline before first vaccination. This sample's treatment or condition label indicates: meningococcal conjugate vaccine given as trial control. Vaccinee samples were obtained from the UK trials COV001 and COV002, which included a single-blind randomized controlled phase 2/3 trial of AZD1222 (ChAdOx1 nCoV-19) in healthy adults. Trial participant PBMC samples were collected at day 0 and day 28 after the second dose for TCRbeta chain sequencing. Points on this clone: Its antigen is not yet known. Base qualities are not provided; no much larger clone lies one nucleotide away.

The input for sequencing was peripheral blood, taken on day 0 of MenACWY control vaccination. The chain is encoded by TRBV7-2 joined to TRBJ2-2, with the D gene not clear enough to name. The sequence was obtained from an adult in good health. The DNA sequence follows: TGTGCCAGCAGTACGAAGGGCGTTATGAACACCGGGGAGCTGTTTTTT. The resulting protein is CASSTKGVMNTGELFF.